Listed here are 16 T cell receptor beta chains from one sample, sequenced in a study of blood T cell repertoires in COVID-19. Clones were sequenced by immunoSEQ multiplex PCR, and TCRdb holds only the in-frame ones, with some missing. The repertoire holds approximately 330,000 clones, with 80% to 90% as singletons. The material sequenced was peripheral blood. All receptors come from a man aged 30 to 45 with COVID-19, enrolled during active disease.

The gene calls are TRBV18 and TRBJ2-1; 9 bases are shared with TRBD1. The CDR3 extends over 14 amino acids. V was pared by 0 bases and J by 7 bases, with 1 base of the junction left unmatched. CDR1 is KGHSH, CDR2 LQKENI, per germline. CDR3 DNA sequence: TGTGCCAGCTCACCACCGACAGGGGGAAATGAGCAGTTCTTC. It translates to CASSPPTGGNEQFF.

The chain joins TRBV20-1 to TRBJ2-1, with D possibly being TRBD2 (6 bases). This CDR3 region has 11 residues. Looked up from germline, CDR1 is DFQATT and CDR2 is SNEGSKA (reference sequence). CDR3 in DNA: TGCATAGCGGCGGGTTACAATGAGCAGTTCTTC. Translation gives CIAAGYNEQFF.

The rearrangement joins TRBV7-2 to TRBJ2-1, with D unclear. CDR1 and CDR2 (germline): SGHTA, FQGNSA. The CDR3 runs to 13 residues. Trimming removed 6 bases from V and 4 bases from J, with 10 bases in between. The CDR3 region has the DNA TGTGCCAGCAGTTATACAGCTTACAATGAGCAGTTCTTC. Protein product: CASSYTAYNEQFF.

The rearrangement uses TRBV28 and TRBJ2-7, with 7 nucleotides matching TRBD2. Germline V gene sequence: CDR1 MDHEN, CDR2 SYDVKM. The CDR3 consists of 12 residues. The ends lost 2 bases at V and 10 bases at J; junction bases unmatched: 5. The CDR3 bases are TGTGCCAGCAGTTTACGGGCAGCGGGACAGTACTTC. Residues: CASSLRAAGQYF.

This chain uses TRBV6-2 or TRBV6-3 with TRBJ2-1, with D unclear. The V end lost 0 bases, the J end lost 0 bases, and 12 bases lay between the germline ends. CDR1 and CDR2 from the germline V gene are MNHEY and SVGEGT. The CDR3 is 17 residues long. DNA for the CDR3: TGTGCCAGCAGTTACTCGACGGTACTAAGCTCCTACAATGAGCAGTTCTTC. It specifies CASSYSTVLSSYNEQFF.

This chain uses TRBV18 with TRBJ2-7; 7 nucleotides agree with TRBD1. There are 16 residues in the CDR3. Germline CDR1 KGHSH, CDR2 LQKENI. The J segment lost 2 bases and the V segment lost 0 bases, leaving 7 bases of the junction unmatched. The CDR3 DNA reads TGTGCCAGCTCACCACCCGGGACAGCCCAAACCTACGAGCAGTACTTC. Protein product: CASSPPGTAQTYEQYF.

This clone was counted a single time. This sequence joins TRBV11-2 and TRBJ1-5, with D perhaps matching TRBD1 (5 bases). V was trimmed by 3 bases and J by 0 bases, leaving 9 bases between them. CDR1 is SGHAT, CDR2 FQNNGV, per germline. The CDR3 has 15 amino acids. CDR3 bases: TGTGCCAGCAGCTTCGGGGGGGATAGCAATCAGCCCCAGCATTTT. It specifies CASSFGGDSNQPQHF.

The genes are TRBV5-8 and TRBJ2-3, with D perhaps matching TRBD1 (5 bases). V lost 2 bases and J 0 bases, leaving 13 bases between the germline ends. Germline lookup yields CDR1 SGHTS and CDR2 YDEGEE. CDR3 length equals 16 residues. CDR3 in amino acids: CASSLRQTSSTDTQYF. The CDR3 region has the DNA TGTGCCAGCAGCTTAAGACAGACTTCTAGCACAGATACGCAGTATTTT.

The chain has TRBV7-3 and TRBJ2-1; 7 nucleotides line up with TRBD2. CDR1 SGHTA and CDR2 FQGTGA come from the germline V gene. This CDR3 spans 15 amino acids. The V and J ends lost 0 bases and 6 bases, in that order; junction bases with no gene match: 5. The CDR3 nucleotides are TGTGCCAGCAGCTTAACAGGAGCGGGACCCAATGAGCAGTTCTTC. Its translation is CASSLTGAGPNEQFF.

The chain employs TRBV24-1 and TRBJ2-1, with 8 nucleotides matching TRBD2. Trimming cost V 4 bases and J 10 bases; bases outside gene matches: 5. Germline V gives CDR1 KGHDR, CDR2 SFDVKD. The CDR3 has 13 amino acids. In DNA, the CDR3 is TGTGCCACCAGTGACTCTAGCGGGCCCGAGCAGTTCTTC. This gives the protein CATSDSSGPEQFF.

V and J are TRBV28 and TRBJ1-6; 8 bases agree with TRBD1. The CDR3 has 14 amino acids. The V gene's germline CDR1 is MDHEN and CDR2 SYDVKM. J lost 9 bases, V lost 4 bases, and 5 bases had no gene match. The CDR3 sequence is CASSSGQGGSPLHF. The DNA of the CDR3 is TGTGCCAGCAGTTCCGGACAGGGAGGTTCACCCCTCCACTTT.

The CDR3, as DNA: TGTGCCAGCAGAGATATTCCAGGACAGCCCCAGCATTTT. It codes for CASRDIPGQPQHF. The rearrangement links TRBV7-2 to TRBJ1-5, with D unresolved. The CDR3 loop spans 13 amino acids. CDR1 and CDR2 (germline): SGHTA, FQGNSA. V lost 6 bases to trimming and J lost 7 bases, with 13 bases between them.

This chain uses TRBV19 with TRBJ1-1; tentatively, D is TRBD1 (6 bases). The CDR3 length is 12 residues. Trimming pared 9 bases from V and 4 bases from J, leaving 12 bases between. Germline assignment: CDR1 LNHDA and CDR2 SQIVND (reference sequence). The CDR3 DNA follows: TGTGCCAGCCAACAGGGAACCACTGAAGCTTTCTTT. As protein: CASQQGTTEAFF.

This chain uses TRBV6-5 with TRBJ2-5; 8 bases line up with TRBD2. The CDR3 covers 15 residues. J was trimmed by 3 bases and V by 6 bases; bases with no gene match: 9. Germline CDR1 is MNHEY and CDR2 is SVGAGI. The CDR3 nucleotides are TGTGCCAGCAGCCGCCCCTTAGCGGGAAAAGAGACCCAGTACTTC. Translated, it gives CASSRPLAGKETQYF.

For the CDR3, the DNA is TGTGCCATCAGTGCGGGACTAGCATTGAATGAGCAGTTCTTC. Its translation is CAISAGLALNEQFF. The chain couples TRBV10-3 to TRBJ2-1, with 9 positions matching TRBD2. This CDR3 has 14 amino acids. The V gene's germline CDR1 is ENHRY and CDR2 SYGVKD. With 4 bases clipped from V and 7 bases from J, the junction kept 5 bases outside the gene matches.

V is TRBV6-5 and J is TRBJ2-1, with 11 bases aligning to TRBD1. J gave up 10 bases and V 6 bases, and 5 bases lay outside the gene matches. Germline lookup yields CDR1 MNHEY and CDR2 SVGAGI. CDR3 length equals 13 residues. The chain's CDR3 is CASRGTGGREQFF. CDR3 sequence (DNA): TGTGCCAGCAGGGGGACAGGGGGACGGGAGCAGTTCTTC.